This T cell receptor beta chain was obtained from a study of T cell changes during pregnancy in multiple sclerosis. Trimming cost V 1 base and J 10 bases; bases outside gene matches: 10. CDR1 is MNHEY, CDR2 SMNVEV, per germline (reference sequence). The CDR3 has 16 amino acids. Profiling relied on immunoSEQ multiplex PCR, and the TCRdb table lists in-frame clones only, not all of them. There are 60,000 or so clones in the sample; approximately 90% occur only once, and about 5.4% lies in the top ten. Sequenced material: peripheral blood from another person, used as feeder cells. The sequence was obtained from a human donor whose cells served as feeder cells for cultures in a pregnancy study. The chain has TRBV27 and TRBJ2-1; 10 nucleotides line up with TRBD2. The CDR3 bases are TGTGCCAGCAGTTTATTGATAGCGGGAGGTCCAGTCGAGCAGTTCTTC. This gives the protein CASSLLIAGGPVEQFF.